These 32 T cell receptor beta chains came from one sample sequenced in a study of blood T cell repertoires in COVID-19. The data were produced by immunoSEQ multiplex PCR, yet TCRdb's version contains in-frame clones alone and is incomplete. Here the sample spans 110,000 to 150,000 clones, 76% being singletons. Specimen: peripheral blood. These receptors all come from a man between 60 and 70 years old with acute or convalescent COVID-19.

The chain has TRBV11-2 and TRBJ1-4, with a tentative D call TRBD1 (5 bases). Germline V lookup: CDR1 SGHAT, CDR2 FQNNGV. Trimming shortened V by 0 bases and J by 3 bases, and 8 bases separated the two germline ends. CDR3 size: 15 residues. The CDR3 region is CASSLDTRANEKLFF. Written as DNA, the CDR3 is TGTGCCAGCAGCTTAGATACCAGGGCTAATGAAAAACTGTTTTTT.

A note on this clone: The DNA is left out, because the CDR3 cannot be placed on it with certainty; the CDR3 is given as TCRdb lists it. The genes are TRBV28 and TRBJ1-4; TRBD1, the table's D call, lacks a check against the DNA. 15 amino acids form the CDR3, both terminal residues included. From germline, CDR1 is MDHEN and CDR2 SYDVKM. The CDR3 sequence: CASSTSAGDYEKLFF.

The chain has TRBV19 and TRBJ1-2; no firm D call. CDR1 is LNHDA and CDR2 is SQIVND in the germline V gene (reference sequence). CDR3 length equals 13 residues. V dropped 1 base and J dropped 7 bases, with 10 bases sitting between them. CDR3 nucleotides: TGTGCCAGTAGTATAGGAGGGCTTGGTGGCTACACCTTC. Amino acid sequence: CASSIGGLGGYTF.

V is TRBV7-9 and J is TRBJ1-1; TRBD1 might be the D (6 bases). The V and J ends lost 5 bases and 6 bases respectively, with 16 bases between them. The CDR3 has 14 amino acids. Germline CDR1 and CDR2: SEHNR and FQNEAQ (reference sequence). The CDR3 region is CASSPRGHSAEAFF. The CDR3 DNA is TGTGCCAGCAGCCCGAGGGGACATTCGGCTGAAGCTTTCTTT.

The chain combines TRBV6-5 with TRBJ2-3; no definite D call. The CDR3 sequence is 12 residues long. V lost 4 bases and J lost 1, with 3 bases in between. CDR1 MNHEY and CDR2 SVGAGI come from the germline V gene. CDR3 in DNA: TGTGCCAGCAGTTCGGGCACAGATACGCAGTATTTT. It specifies CASSSGTDTQYF.

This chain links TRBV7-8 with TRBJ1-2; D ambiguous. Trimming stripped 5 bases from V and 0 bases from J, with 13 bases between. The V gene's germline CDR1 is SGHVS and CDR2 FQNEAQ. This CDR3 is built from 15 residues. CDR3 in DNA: TGTGCCAGCAGCCTAATAGTGGGCCCTAACTATGGCTACACCTTC. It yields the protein CASSLIVGPNYGYTF. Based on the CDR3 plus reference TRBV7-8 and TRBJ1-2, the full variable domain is GAGVSQSPRYKVAKRGQDVALRCDPISGHVSLFWYQQALGQGPEFLTYFQNEAQLDKSGLPSDRFFAERPEGSVSTLKIQRTQQEDSAVYLCASSLIVGPNYGYTFGSGTRLTVV.

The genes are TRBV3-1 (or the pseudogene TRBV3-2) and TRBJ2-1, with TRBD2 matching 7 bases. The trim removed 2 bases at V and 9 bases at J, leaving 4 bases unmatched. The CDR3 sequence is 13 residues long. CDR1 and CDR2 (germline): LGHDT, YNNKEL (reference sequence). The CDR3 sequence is CASSQPGRSEQFF. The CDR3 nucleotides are TGTGCCAGCAGCCAACCCGGGAGGAGTGAGCAGTTCTTC.

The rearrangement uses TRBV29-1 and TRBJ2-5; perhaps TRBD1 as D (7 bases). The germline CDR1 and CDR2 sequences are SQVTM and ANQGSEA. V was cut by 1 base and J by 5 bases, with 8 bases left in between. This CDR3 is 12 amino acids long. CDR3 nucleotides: TGCAGCGTTGAAGCAGGGGGGGAGACCCAGTACTTC. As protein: CSVEAGGETQYF.

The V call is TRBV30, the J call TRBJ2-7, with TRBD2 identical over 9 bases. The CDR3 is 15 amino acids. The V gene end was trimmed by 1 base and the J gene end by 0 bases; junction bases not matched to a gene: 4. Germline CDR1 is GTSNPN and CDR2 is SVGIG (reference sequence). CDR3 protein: CAWSGGLATSYEQYF. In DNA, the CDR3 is TGTGCCTGGAGTGGGGGACTAGCAACCTCCTACGAGCAGTACTTC.

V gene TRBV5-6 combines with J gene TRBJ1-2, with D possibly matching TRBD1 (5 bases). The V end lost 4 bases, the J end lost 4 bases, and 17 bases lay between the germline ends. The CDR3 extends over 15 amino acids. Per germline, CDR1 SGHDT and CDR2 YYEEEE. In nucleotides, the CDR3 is TGTGCCAGCAGCCTCTTGGGGGGTGGGACCTATGGCTACACCTTC. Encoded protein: CASSLLGGGTYGYTF.

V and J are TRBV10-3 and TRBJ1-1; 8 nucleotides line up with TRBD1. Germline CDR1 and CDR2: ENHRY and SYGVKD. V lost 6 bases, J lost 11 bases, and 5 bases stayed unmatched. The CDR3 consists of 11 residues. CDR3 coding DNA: TGTGCCATCAGGTCGGACAGGGAGGCTTTCTTT. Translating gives CAIRSDREAFF.

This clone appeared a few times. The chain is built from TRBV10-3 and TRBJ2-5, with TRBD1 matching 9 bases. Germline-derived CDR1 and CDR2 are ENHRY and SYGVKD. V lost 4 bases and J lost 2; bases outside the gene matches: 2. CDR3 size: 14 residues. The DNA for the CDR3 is TGTGCCATCAGTGGGACAGGGGCTCAAGAGACCCAGTACTTC. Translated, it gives CAISGTGAQETQYF.

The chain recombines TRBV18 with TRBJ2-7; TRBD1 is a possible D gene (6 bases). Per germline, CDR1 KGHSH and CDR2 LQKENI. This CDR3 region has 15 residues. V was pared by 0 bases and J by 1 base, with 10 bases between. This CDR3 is CASSPPNDRSYEQYF. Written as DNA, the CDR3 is TGTGCCAGCTCACCACCGAATGACAGGTCCTACGAGCAGTACTTC. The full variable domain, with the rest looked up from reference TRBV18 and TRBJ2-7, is NAGVMQNPRHLVRRRGQEARLRCSPMKGHSHVYWYRQLPEEGLKFMVYLQKENIIDESGMPKERFSAEFPKEGPSILRIQQVVRGDSAAYFCASSPPNDRSYEQYFGPGTRLTVT.

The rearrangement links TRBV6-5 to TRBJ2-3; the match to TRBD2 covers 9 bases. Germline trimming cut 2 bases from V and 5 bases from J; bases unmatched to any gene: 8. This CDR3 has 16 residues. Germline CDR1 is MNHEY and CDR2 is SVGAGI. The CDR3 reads CASSYTGTSLGDTQYF. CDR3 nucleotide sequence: TGTGCCAGCAGTTACACAGGGACTAGCTTAGGAGATACGCAGTATTTT.

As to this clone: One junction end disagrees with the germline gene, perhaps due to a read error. The CDR3 here is CASSLTGNTEAFF. CDR3 nucleotide sequence: TGTGCTAGCAGCTTGACAGGGAACACTGAAGCTTTCTTT. This chain uses TRBV7-7 with TRBJ1-1; D possibly corresponds to TRBD1 (6 bases). The CDR3 totals 13 residues. CDR1 SSHAT and CDR2 FNYEAQ come from the germline V gene (reference sequence). Full variable domain (remainder filled in from reference TRBV7-7 and TRBJ1-1): GAGVSQSPRYKVTKRGQDVTLRCDPISSHATLYWYQQALGQGPEFLTYFNYEAQPDKSGLPSDRFSAERPEGSISTLTIQRTEQRDSAMYRCASSLTGNTEAFFGQGTRLTVV.

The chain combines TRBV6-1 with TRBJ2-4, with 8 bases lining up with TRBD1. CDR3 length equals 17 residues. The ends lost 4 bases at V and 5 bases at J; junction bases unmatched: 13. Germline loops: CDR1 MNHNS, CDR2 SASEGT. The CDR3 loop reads CASSARKDRGRENIQYF. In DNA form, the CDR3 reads TGTGCCAGCAGTGCCCGGAAAGACAGGGGTAGGGAAAACATTCAGTACTTC.

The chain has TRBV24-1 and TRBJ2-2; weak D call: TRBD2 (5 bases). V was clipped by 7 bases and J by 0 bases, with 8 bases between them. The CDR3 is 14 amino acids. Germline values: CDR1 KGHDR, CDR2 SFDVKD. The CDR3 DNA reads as TGTGCCACCAGCGCGGGTCCGAACACCGGGGAGCTGTTTTTT. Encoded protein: CATSAGPNTGELFF.

The CDR3 DNA follows: TGTGCCAGCACCGCGCTTAGGACAGTCTATGGCTACACCTTC. Its translation is CASTALRTVYGYTF. The J gene is TRBJ1-2, the V gene TRBV11-2, with D tentatively TRBD1 (6 bases). CDR1 and CDR2 (germline): SGHAT, FQNNGV. This CDR3 has 14 residues. The V end lost 7 bases, the J end lost 4 bases, and 16 bases lay between the germline ends.

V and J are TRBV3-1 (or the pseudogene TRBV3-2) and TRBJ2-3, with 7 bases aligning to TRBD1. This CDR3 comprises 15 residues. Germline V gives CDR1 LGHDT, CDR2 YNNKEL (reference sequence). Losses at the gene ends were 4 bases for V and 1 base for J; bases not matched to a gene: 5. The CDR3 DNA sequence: TGTGCCAGCAGCCGCCGACAGGGAGGCACAGATACGCAGTATTTT. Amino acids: CASSRRQGGTDTQYF.

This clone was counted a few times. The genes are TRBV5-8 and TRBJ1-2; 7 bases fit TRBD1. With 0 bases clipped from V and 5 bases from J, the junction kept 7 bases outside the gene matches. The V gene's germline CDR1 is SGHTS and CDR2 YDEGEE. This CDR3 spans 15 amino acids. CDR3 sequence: CASSLDRGLGYGYTF. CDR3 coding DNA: TGTGCCAGCAGCTTGGACAGGGGCCTAGGGTATGGCTACACCTTC. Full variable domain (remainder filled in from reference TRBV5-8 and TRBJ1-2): EAGVTQSPTHLIKTRGQQATLRCSPISGHTSVYWYQQALGLGLQFLLWYDEGEERNRGNFPPRFSGRQFPNYSSELNVNALELEDSALYLCASSLDRGLGYGYTFGSGTRLTVV.

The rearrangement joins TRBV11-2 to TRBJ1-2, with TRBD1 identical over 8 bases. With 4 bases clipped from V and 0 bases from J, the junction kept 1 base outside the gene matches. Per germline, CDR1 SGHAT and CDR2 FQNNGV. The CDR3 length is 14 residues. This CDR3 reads CASSSDRANYGYTF. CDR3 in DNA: TGTGCCAGCAGCTCGGACAGGGCTAACTATGGCTACACCTTC.

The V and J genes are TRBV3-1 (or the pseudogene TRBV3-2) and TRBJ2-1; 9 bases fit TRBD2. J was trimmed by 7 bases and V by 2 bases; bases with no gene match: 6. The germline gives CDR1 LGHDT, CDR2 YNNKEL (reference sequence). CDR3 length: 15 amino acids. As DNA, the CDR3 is TGTGCCAGCAGCCAAAAGCGGGAGGCCACAAATGAGCAGTTCTTC. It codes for CASSQKREATNEQFF.

The CDR3 sequence: CASSLGVAGTTDTQYF. For the CDR3, the DNA is TGTGCCAGCAGCTTAGGGGTTGCGGGGACCACAGATACGCAGTATTTT. The V and J genes are TRBV11-2 and TRBJ2-3; tentatively, D is TRBD2 (6 bases). Germline-derived CDR1 and CDR2 are SGHAT and FQNNGV. The CDR3 totals 16 residues. V lost 1 base and J lost 2, with 13 bases in between.

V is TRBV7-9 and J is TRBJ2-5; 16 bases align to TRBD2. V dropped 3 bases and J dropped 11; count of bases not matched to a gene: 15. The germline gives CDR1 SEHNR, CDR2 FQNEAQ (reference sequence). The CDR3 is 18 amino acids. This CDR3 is CASSFNRGLAGGPSHQYF. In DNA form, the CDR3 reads TGTGCCAGCAGCTTTAACCGGGGACTAGCGGGAGGGCCAAGTCATCAGTACTTC.

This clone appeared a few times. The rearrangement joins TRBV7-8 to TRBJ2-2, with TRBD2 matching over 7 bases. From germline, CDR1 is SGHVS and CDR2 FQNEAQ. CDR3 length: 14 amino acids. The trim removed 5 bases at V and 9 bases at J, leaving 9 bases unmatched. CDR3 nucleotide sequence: TGTGCCAGCAGCCTCGGGAGGCCCGCCCGGGAGCTGTTTTTT. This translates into CASSLGRPARELFF.

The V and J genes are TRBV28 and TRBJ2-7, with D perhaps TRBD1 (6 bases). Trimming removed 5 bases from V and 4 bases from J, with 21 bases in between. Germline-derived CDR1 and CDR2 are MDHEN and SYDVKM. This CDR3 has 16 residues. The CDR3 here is CASSPLDRRKDYEQYF. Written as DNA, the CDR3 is TGTGCCAGCAGTCCCCTAGACAGGAGGAAGGATTACGAGCAGTACTTC.

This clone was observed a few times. The CDR3 reads CASSGLDRGVYSNQPQHF. CDR3 coding DNA: TGTGCCAGCAGTGGGCTTGACAGGGGCGTCTATAGCAATCAGCCCCAGCATTTT. The chain is built from TRBV28 and TRBJ1-5; 8 nucleotides match TRBD1. Germline loops: CDR1 MDHEN, CDR2 SYDVKM. The trim removed 5 bases at V and 0 bases at J, leaving 12 bases unmatched. The CDR3 totals 18 residues.

The CDR3 spells CATALRVGNTEAFF. The CDR3 nucleotides read TGTGCCACGGCGTTGCGGGTTGGGAACACTGAAGCTTTCTTT. The chain uses TRBV19 and TRBJ1-1; no clear D. Deletions cut 10 bases from V and 1 base from J, with 16 bases between. The CDR3 length is 14 residues. Per the germline V gene, CDR1 is LNHDA and CDR2 is SQIVND (reference sequence).

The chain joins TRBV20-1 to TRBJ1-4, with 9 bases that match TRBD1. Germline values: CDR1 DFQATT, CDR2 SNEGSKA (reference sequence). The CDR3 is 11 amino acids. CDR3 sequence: CTGDRDEKLFF. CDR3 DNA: TGCACAGGGGACAGGGATGAAAAACTGTTTTTT.

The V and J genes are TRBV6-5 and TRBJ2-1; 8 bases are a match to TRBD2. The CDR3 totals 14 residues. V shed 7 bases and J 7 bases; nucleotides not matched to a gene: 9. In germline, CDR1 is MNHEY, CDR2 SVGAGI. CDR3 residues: CASIKAGERNEQFF. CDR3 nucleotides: TGTGCCAGCATCAAAGCGGGAGAGAGAAATGAGCAGTTCTTC.

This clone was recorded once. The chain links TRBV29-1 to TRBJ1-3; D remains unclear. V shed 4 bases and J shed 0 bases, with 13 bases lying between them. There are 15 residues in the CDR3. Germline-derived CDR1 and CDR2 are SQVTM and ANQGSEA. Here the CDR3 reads CSVGEGPSSGNTIYF. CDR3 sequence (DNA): TGCAGCGTTGGGGAGGGTCCCTCCTCTGGAAACACCATATATTTT.

The DNA for the CDR3 is TGTGCCAGCAGCTTAGTTCCTAGCGGGCGGGGCAATGAGCAGTTCTTC. Encoded protein: CASSLVPSGRGNEQFF. The chain employs TRBV7-3 and TRBJ2-1; 8 positions agree with TRBD2. Unmatched junction bases numbered 9, after V lost 2 bases and J lost 6 bases. In germline, CDR1 is SGHTA, CDR2 FQGTGA. The CDR3 length is 16 residues.